These 16 T cell receptor beta chains were all obtained from the same sample, sequenced in a study of blood T cell repertoires in COVID-19. TCRdb's copy holds only in-frame clones and misses some; the assay was immunoSEQ multiplex PCR. This repertoire shows roughly 410,000 clones, about 90% found once; its top ten account for 2% to 2.5%. The sequencing sample was made of peripheral blood. The receptors stem from a woman aged 55-69 years with COVID-19, enrolled during active disease.

The chain has TRBV3-1 (or the pseudogene TRBV3-2) and TRBJ2-1; D is possibly TRBD2 (6 bases). Between the trimmed V and J ends, which lost 4 bases and 8 bases, there was a span of 9 bases. The CDR3 has 12 residues. Germline loops: CDR1 LGHDT, CDR2 YNNKEL (reference sequence). Here the CDR3 DNA reads TGTGCCAGCAGCCGGCGACTAGATGAGCAGTTCTTC. It is translated as CASSRRLDEQFF.

This chain joins TRBV5-1 and TRBJ2-3; D unclear. The CDR3 covers 14 residues. Germline values: CDR1 SGHRS, CDR2 YFSETQ. The V gene lost 0 bases and the J gene lost 0 bases, with 5 bases spanning the gap. The DNA for the CDR3 is TGCGCCAGCAGCTTGGTCCAGAGCACAGATACGCAGTATTTT. Translated, it gives CASSLVQSTDTQYF.

The chain is built from TRBV19 and TRBJ2-2, with 9 bases aligning to TRBD1. V was clipped by 2 bases and J by 4 bases; unmatched bases: 2. CDR1 is LNHDA and CDR2 is SQIVND in the germline V gene (reference sequence). This CDR3 is built from 15 residues. The CDR3: CASSITGGGTGELFF. The CDR3, as DNA: TGTGCCAGTAGTATAACAGGGGGCGGCACCGGGGAGCTGTTTTTT.

The chain is built from TRBV7-3 and TRBJ2-3, with D possibly TRBD1 on 5 matching bases. The CDR3 is made up of 13 amino acids. The germline V gene has CDR1 SGHTA and CDR2 FQGTGA. Trimming removed 5 bases at V and 6 bases at J, with 12 bases between. The CDR3 bases are TGTGCCAGCAGCCAGTCAGACAGCGATACGCAGTATTTT. This sequence encodes CASSQSDSDTQYF.

This chain joins TRBV24-1 and TRBJ2-1; D unclear. Trimming shortened V by 5 bases and J by 6 bases, and 7 bases separated the two germline ends. This CDR3 comprises 12 residues. The germline CDR1 and CDR2 sequences are KGHDR and SFDVKD. The CDR3 region has the DNA TGTGCCACCAGTGGTCTCGGCAATGAGCAGTTCTTC. This codes for CATSGLGNEQFF.

The CDR3 bases are TGTGCCAGCACCGGACAGGGGGTAAACACCGGGGAGCTGTTTTTT. Encoded protein: CASTGQGVNTGELFF. This chain links TRBV6-5 with TRBJ2-2; 10 bases map to TRBD1. Germline-derived CDR1 and CDR2 are MNHEY and SVGAGI. CDR3 size: 15 residues. V lost 7 bases, J lost 2 bases, and 4 bases stayed unmatched.

This chain links TRBV5-5 with TRBJ2-1; 7 bases are shared with TRBD2. With 0 bases clipped from V and 1 base from J, the junction kept 7 bases outside the gene matches. Germline V gene data show CDR1 as SGHKS and CDR2 as YYEKEE (reference sequence). This CDR3 spans 17 amino acids. CDR3: CASSLATGGPSYNEQFF. In DNA form, the CDR3 reads TGTGCCAGCAGCTTGGCCACGGGGGGTCCTTCCTACAATGAGCAGTTCTTC.

The count of this clone is one. This chain joins TRBV19 and TRBJ2-2, with no clear D. The germline CDR1 and CDR2 sequences are LNHDA and SQIVND (reference sequence). This CDR3 has 16 residues. The V gene lost 5 bases and the J gene lost 4 bases, with 17 bases spanning the gap. CDR3 amino acids: CASSPDKQLFTGELFF. The DNA for the CDR3 is TGTGCCAGTAGTCCCGACAAACAGTTGTTCACCGGGGAGCTGTTTTTT. The variable domain in full, with the rest retrieved from reference TRBV19 and TRBJ2-2, is DGGITQSPKYLFRKEGQNVTLSCEQNLNHDAMYWYRQDPGQGLRLIYYSQIVNDFQKGDIAEGYSVSREKKESFPLTVTSAQKNPTAFYLCASSPDKQLFTGELFFGEGSRLTVL.

This chain uses TRBV27 with TRBJ1-2; D ambiguous. V lost 0 bases and J lost 5, with 7 bases in between. Germline lookup yields CDR1 MNHEY and CDR2 SMNVEV (reference sequence). The CDR3 runs to 13 residues. DNA for the CDR3: TGTGCCAGCAGTTTATCTCCCGGGTATGGCTACACCTTC. The encoded protein is CASSLSPGYGYTF.

This clone was counted a single time. This chain links TRBV5-4 with TRBJ2-2, with 10 nucleotides matching TRBD1. J gave up 3 bases and V 4 bases, and 6 bases lay outside the gene matches. Per germline, CDR1 SGHNT and CDR2 YYREEE (reference sequence). The CDR3 length is 16 residues. The chain's CDR3 is CASSLGQGRDTGELFF. The CDR3 nucleotides read TGTGCCAGCAGCCTGGGACAGGGGAGGGACACCGGGGAGCTGTTTTTT.

The genes are TRBV2 and TRBJ1-6; tentative D call: TRBD1 (6 bases). The CDR3 consists of 12 residues. V was shortened by 10 bases and J by 5 bases, with 9 bases between the two germline ends. Germline V gene sequence: CDR1 SNHLY, CDR2 FYNNEI. In nucleotides, the CDR3 is TGTGCCACCCGGACAGATAATTCACCCCTCCACTTT. It encodes CATRTDNSPLHF.

This clone was recorded once. The genes are TRBV6-5 and TRBJ2-1, with 14 positions matching TRBD2. The CDR3 extends over 15 amino acids. The ends lost 2 bases at V and 6 bases at J; junction bases unmatched: 0. Germline CDR1 and CDR2: MNHEY and SVGAGI. The CDR3 bases are TGTGCCAGCAGTTACGGGACTAGCGGGGGCAATGAGCAGTTCTTC. It encodes CASSYGTSGGNEQFF.

The chain recombines TRBV6-5 with TRBJ1-1; D is unresolved. Deletions cut 4 bases from V and 3 bases from J, with 6 bases between. Germline V gene lookup returns CDR1 MNHEY and CDR2 SVGAGI. The CDR3 runs to 12 residues. The CDR3 DNA sequence: TGTGCCAGCAGTTTTGGGCACACTGAAGCTTTCTTT. Its translation is CASSFGHTEAFF.

V is TRBV7-9 and J is TRBJ2-7; TRBD1 matches 10 bases. The germline CDR1 and CDR2 sequences are SEHNR and FQNEAQ (reference sequence). This CDR3 is built from 14 residues. The V segment lost 2 bases and the J segment 5 bases; nucleotides outside the gene matches: 3. As DNA, the CDR3 is TGTGCCAGCAGCTTAAGGGACAGGGGAGACGAGCAGTACTTC. This gives the protein CASSLRDRGDEQYF.

The chain joins TRBV5-1 to TRBJ1-6; maybe TRBD1 (6 bases). V lost 7 bases and J 10 bases, leaving 18 bases between the germline ends. The CDR3 sequence is 14 residues long. In germline, CDR1 is SGHRS, CDR2 YFSETQ. The chain's CDR3 is CASSRGASESPLHF. CDR3 nucleotide sequence: TGCGCCAGCTCCCGGGGGGCCTCGGAGTCACCCCTCCACTTT.

The chain recombines TRBV30 with TRBJ1-2; D possibly corresponds to TRBD1 (5 bases). V gave up 2 bases and J gave up 8 bases, with 12 bases separating them. Per germline, CDR1 GTSNPN and CDR2 SVGIG (reference sequence). The CDR3 covers 12 residues. For the CDR3, the DNA is TGTGCCTGGAGTCTCCCTGGGGCAGGCTACACCTTC. This encodes CAWSLPGAGYTF. The full variable domain, completed using reference TRBV30 and TRBJ1-2, is SQTIHQWPATLVQPVGSPLSLECTVEGTSNPNLYWYRQAAGRGLQLLFYSVGIGQISSEVPQNLSASRPQDRQFILSSKKLLLSDSGFYLCAWSLPGAGYTFGSGTRLTVV.